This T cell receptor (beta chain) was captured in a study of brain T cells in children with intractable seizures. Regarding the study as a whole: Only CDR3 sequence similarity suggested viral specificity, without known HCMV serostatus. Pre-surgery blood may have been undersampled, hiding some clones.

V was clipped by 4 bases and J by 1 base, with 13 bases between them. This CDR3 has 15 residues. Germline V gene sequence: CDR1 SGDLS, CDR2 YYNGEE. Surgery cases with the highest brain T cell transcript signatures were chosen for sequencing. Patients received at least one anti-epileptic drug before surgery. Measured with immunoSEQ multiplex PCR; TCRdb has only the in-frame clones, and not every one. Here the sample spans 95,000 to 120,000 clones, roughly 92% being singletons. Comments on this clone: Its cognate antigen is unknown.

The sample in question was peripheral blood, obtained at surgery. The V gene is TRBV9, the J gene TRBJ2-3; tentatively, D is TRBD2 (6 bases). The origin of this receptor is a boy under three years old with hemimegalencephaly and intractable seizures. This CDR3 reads CASSPGGWGTDTQYF. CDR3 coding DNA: TGTGCCAGCAGCCCCGGGGGTTGGGGCACAGATACGCAGTATTTT.